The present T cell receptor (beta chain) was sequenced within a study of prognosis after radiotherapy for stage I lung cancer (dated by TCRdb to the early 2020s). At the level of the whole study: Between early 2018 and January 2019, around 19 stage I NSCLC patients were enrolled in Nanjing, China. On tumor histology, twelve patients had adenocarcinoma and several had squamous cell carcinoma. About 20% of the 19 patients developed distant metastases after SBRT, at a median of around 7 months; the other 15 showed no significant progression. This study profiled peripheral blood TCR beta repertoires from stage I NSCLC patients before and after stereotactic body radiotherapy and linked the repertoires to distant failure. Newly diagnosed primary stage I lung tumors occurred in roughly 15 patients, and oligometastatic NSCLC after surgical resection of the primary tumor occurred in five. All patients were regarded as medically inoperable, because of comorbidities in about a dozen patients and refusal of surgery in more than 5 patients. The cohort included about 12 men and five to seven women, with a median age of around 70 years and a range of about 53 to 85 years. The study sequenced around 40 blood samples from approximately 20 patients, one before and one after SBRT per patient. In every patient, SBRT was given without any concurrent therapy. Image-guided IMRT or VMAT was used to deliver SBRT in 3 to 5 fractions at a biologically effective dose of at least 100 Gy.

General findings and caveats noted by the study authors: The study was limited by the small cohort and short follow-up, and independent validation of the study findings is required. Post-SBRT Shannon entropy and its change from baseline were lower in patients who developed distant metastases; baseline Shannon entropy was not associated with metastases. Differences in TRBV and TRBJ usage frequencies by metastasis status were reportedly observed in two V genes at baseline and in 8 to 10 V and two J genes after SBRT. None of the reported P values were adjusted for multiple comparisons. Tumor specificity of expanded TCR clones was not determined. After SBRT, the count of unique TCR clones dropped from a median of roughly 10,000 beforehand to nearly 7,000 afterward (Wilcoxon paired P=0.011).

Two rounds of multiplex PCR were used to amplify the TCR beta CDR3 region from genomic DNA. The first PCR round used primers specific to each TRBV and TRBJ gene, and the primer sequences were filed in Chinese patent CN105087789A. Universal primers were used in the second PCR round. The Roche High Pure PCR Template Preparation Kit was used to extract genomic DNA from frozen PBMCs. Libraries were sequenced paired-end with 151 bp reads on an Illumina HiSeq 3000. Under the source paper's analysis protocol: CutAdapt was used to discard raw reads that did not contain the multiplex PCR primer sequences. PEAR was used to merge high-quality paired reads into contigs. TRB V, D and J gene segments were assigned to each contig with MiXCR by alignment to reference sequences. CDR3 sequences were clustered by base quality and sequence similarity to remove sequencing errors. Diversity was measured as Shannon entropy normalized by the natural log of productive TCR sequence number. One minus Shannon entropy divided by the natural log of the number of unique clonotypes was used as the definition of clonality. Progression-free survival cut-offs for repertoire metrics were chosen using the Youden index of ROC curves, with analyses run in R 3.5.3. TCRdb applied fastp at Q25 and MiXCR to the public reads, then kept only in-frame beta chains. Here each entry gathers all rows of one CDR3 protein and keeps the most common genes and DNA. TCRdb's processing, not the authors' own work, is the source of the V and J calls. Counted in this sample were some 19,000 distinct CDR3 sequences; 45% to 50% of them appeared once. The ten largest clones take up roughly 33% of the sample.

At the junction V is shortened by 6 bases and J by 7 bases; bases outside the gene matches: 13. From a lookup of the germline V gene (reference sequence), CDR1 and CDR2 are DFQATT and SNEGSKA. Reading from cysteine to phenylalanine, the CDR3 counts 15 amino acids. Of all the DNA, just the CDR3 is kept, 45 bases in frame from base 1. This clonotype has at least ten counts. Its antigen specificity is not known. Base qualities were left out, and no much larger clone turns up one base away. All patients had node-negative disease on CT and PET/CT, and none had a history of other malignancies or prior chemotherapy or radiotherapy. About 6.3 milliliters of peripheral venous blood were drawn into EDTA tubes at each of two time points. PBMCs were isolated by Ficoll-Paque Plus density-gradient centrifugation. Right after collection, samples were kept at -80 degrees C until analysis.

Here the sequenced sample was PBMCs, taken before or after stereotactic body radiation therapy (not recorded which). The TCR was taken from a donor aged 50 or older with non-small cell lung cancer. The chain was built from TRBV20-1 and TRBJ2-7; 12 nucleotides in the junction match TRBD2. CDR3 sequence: CSARLLAGGPGEQYF. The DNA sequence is TGCAGTGCCCGCCTTCTAGCGGGAGGGCCTGGAGAGCAGTACTTC.